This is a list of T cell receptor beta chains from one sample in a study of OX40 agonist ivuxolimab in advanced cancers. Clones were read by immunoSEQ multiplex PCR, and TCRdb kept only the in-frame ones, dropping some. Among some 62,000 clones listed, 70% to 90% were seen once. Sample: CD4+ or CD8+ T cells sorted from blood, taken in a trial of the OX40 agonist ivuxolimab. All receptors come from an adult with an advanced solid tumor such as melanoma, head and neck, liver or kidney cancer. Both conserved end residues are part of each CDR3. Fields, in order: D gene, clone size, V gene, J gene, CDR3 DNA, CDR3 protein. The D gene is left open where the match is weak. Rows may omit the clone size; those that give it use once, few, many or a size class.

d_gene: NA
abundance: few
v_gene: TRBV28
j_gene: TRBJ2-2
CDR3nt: TGTGCCAGCAGTTCTCTAACTAGGAACACCGGGGAGCTGTTTTTT
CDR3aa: CASSSLTRNTGELFF

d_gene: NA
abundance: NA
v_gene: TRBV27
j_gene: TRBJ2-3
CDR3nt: TGTGCCAGCAGCCCCCTAGGCGGAAGCACAGATACGCAGTATTTT
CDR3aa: CASSPLGGSTDTQYF

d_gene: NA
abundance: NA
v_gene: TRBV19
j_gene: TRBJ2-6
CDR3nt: TGTGCCAGTACCCGGGAATCGGGGGCCAACGTCCTGACTTTC
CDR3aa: CASTRESGANVLTF

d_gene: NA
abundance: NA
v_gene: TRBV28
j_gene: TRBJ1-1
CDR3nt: TGTGCCAGCAGGAAGGAGGACACTGAAGCTTTCTTT
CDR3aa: CASRKEDTEAFF

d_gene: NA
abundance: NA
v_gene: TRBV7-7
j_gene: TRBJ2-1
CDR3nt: TGTGCTAGCAGCTCGACCATTTACAATGAGCAGTTCTTC
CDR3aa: CASSSTIYNEQFF

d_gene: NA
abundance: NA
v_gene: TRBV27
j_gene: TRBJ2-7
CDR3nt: TGTGCCAGCAGTCCCGTATCGACAGTTACCTACGAGCAGTACTTC
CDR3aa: CASSPVSTVTYEQYF

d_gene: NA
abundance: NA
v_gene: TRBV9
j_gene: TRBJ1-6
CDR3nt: TGTGCCAGCAGCTCTCCTAATTCACCCCTCCACTTT
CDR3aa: CASSSPNSPLHF

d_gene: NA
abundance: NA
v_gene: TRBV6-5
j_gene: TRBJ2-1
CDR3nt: TGTGCCAGCAGTGAAGACAGGGGAGGGAATGAGCAGTTCTTC
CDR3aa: CASSEDRGGNEQFF

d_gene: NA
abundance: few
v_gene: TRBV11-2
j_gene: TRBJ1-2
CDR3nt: TGTGCCAGCAGCTCCGAGTCGGAAGGCTACACCTTC
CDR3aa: CASSSESEGYTF

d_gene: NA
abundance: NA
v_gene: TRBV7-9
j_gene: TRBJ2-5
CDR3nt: TGTGCCAGCAGCTTAGAGACCCACGTGGAGACCCAGTACTTC
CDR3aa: CASSLETHVETQYF

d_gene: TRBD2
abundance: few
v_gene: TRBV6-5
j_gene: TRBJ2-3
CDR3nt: TGTGCCAGCAGGGGGGGACTAGGCACAGATACGCAGTATTTT
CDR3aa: CASRGGLGTDTQYF

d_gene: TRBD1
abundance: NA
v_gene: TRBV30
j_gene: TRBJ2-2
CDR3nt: TGTGCCTGGGGTCTCAGGGGGCTCGGCACCGGGGAGCTGTTTTTT
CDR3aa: CAWGLRGLGTGELFF

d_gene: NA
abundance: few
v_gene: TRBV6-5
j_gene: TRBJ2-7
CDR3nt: TGTGCCAGCAGTTACGGGCAGGGAGGCTACGAGCAGTACTTC
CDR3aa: CASSYGQGGYEQYF

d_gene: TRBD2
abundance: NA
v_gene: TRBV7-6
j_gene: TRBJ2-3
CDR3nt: TGTGCCAGCAGATCCGGGACTAGCGGTATTCATACGCAGTATTTT
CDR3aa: CASRSGTSGIHTQYF

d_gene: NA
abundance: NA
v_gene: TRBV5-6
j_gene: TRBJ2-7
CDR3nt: TGTGCCAGCAGCCCCCCGAGGCCCCCCTACGAGCAGTACTTC
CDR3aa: CASSPPRPPYEQYF

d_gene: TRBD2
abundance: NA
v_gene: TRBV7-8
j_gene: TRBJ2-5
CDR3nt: TGTGCCGGGACTAGCGGGACTCAAGAGACCCAGTACTTC
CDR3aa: CAGTSGTQETQYF

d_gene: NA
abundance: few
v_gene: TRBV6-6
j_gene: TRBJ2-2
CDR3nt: TGTGCCAGCAGTTACTCGGCGCCCAACACCGGGGAGCTGTTTTTT
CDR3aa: CASSYSAPNTGELFF

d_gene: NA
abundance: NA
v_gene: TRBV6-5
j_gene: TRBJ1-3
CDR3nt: TGTGCCAGCAGTACAAAAACAGCCTCTGGAAACACCATATATTTT
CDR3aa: CASSTKTASGNTIYF

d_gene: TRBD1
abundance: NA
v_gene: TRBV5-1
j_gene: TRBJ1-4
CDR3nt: TGCGCCAGCAGCTTGGCCCCCGGGACAGGGGGGTCAAATGAAAAACTGTTTTTT
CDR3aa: CASSLAPGTGGSNEKLFF

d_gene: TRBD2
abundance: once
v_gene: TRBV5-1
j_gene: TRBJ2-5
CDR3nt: TGCGCCAGCAGCCCTAGCGGGGAGAGGCAAGAGACCCAGTACTTC
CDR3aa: CASSPSGERQETQYF

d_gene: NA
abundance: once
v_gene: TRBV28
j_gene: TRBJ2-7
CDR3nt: TGTGCCAGCAGTTCGTTTAAGGACAACGCCTACGAGCAGTACTTC
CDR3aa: CASSSFKDNAYEQYF

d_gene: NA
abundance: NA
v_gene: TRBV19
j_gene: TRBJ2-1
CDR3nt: TGTGCCAGTAGTATTAGTCTCGATGAGCAGTTCTTC
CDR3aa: CASSISLDEQFF

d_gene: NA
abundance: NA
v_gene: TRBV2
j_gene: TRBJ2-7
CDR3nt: TGTGCCAGCAATCCCAACCTCGAGCAGTACTTC
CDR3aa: CASNPNLEQYF

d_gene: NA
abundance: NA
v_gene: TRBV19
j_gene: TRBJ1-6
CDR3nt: TGTGCCAGTAGTATCGGGGCAGGGAGAGACGGATCACCCCTCCACTTT
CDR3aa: CASSIGAGRDGSPLHF

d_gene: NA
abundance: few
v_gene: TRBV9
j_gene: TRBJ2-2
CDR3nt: TGTGCCAGCAGCGGGAGTTTCCACACCGGGGAGCTGTTTTTT
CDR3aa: CASSGSFHTGELFF

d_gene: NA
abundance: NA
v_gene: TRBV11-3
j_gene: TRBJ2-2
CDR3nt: TGTGCCAGCAGCTTAGGAGGGGCCCTCTACGCCGGGGAGCTGTTTTTT
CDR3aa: CASSLGGALYAGELFF

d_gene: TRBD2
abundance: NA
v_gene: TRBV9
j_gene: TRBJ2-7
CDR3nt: TGTGCCAGCAGCGTAGGACTAGCGGGTTCCTACGAGCAGTACTTC
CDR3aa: CASSVGLAGSYEQYF

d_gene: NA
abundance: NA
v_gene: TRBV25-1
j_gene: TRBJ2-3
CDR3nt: TGTGCCAGCAGTGATTCAGGGCCCACTACAGATACGCAGTATTTT
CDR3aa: CASSDSGPTTDTQYF

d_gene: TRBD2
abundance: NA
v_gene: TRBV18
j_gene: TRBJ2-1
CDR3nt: TGTGCCAGCCAATCCGGGACTAGCGGGAAAAATGAGCAGTTCTTC
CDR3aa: CASQSGTSGKNEQFF

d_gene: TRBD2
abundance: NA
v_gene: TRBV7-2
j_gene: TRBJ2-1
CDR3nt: TGTGCCAGCAGCTTCCAAGGCGGACTAGCGGGAGGCTCTGAGCAGTTCTTC
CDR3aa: CASSFQGGLAGGSEQFF

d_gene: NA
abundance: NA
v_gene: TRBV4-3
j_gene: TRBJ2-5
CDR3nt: TGCGCCAGCAGCCAAATGCAGGGGCAAGAGACCCAGTACTTC
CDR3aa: CASSQMQGQETQYF

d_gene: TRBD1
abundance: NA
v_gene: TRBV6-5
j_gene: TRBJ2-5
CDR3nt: TGTGCCAGCATCGAGTGGGGACAGGGTGGAGAGACCCAGTACTTC
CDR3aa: CASIEWGQGGETQYF

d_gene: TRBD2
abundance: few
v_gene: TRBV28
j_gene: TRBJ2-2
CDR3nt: TGTGCCAGCAGTTTATCTCCCGGGACTAGCGGCATTGGGGAGCTGTTTTTT
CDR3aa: CASSLSPGTSGIGELFF

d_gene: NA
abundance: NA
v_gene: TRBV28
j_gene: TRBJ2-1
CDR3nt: TGTGCCAGCACCCCCGACCGGGAGGAGCAGTTCTTC
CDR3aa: CASTPDREEQFF

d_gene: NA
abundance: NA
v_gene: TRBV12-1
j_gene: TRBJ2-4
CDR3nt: TGTGCCATCCCCATCTTGGCGGGCAGCTACAGACATAACAAAAACATTCAGTACTTC
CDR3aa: CAIPILAGSYRHNKNIQYF

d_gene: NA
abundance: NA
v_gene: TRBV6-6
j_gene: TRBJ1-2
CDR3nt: TGTGCCAGCACGGGGAACAGGGATGGCTACACCTTC
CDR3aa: CASTGNRDGYTF

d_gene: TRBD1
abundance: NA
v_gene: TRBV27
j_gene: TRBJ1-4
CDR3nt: TGTGCCAGCAGTTTGGCACCGGGACAGCATGAAAAACTGTTTTTT
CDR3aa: CASSLAPGQHEKLFF

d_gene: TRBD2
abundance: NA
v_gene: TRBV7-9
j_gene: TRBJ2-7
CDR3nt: TGTGCCAGCAGCCCTGATCTAGCGGCTTACGAGCAGTACTTC
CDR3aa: CASSPDLAAYEQYF

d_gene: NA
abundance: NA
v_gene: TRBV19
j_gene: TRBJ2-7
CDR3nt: TGTGCCAGTAGTAGCACAATAGGAAGTTACGAGCAGTACTTC
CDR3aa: CASSSTIGSYEQYF

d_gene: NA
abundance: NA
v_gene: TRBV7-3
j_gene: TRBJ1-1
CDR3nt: TGTGCCAGCAGCACACAGGGTGGCACTGAAGCTTTCTTT
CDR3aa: CASSTQGGTEAFF

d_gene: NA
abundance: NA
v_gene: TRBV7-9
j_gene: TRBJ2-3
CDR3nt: TGTGCCAGCAGCCCACCAGCACTTCAGGGGGATACGCAGTATTTT
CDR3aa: CASSPPALQGDTQYF

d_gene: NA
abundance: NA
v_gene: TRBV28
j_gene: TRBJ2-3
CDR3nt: TGTGCCAGCATCGTAGGGGGGAGCCCCAACACAGATACGCAGTATTTT
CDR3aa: CASIVGGSPNTDTQYF